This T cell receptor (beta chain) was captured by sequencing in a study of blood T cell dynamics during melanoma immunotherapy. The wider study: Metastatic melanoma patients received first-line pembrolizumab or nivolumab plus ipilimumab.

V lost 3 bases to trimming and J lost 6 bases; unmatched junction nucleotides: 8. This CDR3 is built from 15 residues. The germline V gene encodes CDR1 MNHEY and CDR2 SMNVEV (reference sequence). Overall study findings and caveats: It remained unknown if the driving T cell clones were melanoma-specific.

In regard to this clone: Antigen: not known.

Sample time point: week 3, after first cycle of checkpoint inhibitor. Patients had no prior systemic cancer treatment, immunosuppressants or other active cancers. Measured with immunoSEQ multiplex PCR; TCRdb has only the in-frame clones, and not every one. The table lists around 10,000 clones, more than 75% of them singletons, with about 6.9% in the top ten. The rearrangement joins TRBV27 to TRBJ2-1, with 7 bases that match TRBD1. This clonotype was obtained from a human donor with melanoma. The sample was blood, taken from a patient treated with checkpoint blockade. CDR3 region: CASSFYRGPGNEQFF. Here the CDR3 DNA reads TGTGCCAGCAGTTTCTACAGGGGCCCTGGCAATGAGCAGTTCTTC.